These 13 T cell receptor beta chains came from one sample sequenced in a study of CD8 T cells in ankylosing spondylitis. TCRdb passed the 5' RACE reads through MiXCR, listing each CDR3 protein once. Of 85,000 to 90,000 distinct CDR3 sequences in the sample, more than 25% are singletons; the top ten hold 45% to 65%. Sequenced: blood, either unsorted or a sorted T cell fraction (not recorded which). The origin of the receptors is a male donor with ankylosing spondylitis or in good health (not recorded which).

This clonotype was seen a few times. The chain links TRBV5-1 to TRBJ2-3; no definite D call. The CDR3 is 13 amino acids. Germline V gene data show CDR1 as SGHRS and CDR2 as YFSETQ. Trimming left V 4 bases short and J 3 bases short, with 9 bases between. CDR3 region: CASSQLWTDTQYF. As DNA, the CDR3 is TGCGCCAGCAGCCAACTTTGGACAGATACGCAGTATTTT.

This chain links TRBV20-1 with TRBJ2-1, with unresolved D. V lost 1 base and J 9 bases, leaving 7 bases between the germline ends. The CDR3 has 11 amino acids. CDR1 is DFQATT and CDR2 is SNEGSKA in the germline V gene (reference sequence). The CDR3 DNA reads TGCAGTGCTAGAGCTGTCTCTGAGCAGTTCTTC. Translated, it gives CSARAVSEQFF.

CDR3: CASSLATWESVSVGELFF. In DNA, the CDR3 is TGCGCCAGCAGCTTGGCCACGTGGGAGAGTGTTTCCGTCGGGGAGCTGTTTTTT. This chain links TRBV5-1 with TRBJ2-2; the D gene is possibly TRBD2 (5 bases). This CDR3 spans 18 amino acids. The germline V gene has CDR1 SGHRS and CDR2 YFSETQ. V was cut by 0 bases and J by 7 bases, with 22 bases left in between.

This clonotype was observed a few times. The CDR3 region has the DNA TGTGCTAGTGGTTTGTCACTCCTCGGGGAGACCCAGTACTTC. It encodes CASGLSLLGETQYF. The V call is TRBV12-5, the J call TRBJ2-5; D is ambiguous. Germline CDR1 and CDR2: LGHNT and FRNRAP. The CDR3 is 14 amino acids. Trimming took off 2 bases at V and 5 bases at J, with 12 bases between the two ends.

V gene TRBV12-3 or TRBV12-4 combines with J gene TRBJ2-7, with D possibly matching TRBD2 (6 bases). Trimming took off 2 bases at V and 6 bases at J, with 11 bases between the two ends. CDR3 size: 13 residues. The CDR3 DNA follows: TGTGCCAGCAGTTTACGGGGGTTCAGCGAGCAGTACTTC. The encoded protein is CASSLRGFSEQYF.

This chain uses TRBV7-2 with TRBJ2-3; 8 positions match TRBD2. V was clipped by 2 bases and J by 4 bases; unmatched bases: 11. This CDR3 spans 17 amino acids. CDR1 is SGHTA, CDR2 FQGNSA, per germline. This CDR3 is CASSLSAAGGPADTQYF. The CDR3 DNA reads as TGTGCCAGCAGCTTAAGTGCTGCGGGGGGCCCAGCAGATACGCAGTATTTT. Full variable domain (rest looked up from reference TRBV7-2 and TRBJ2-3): GAGVSQSPSNKVTEKGKDVELRCDPISGHTALYWYRQSLGQGLEFLIYFQGNSAPDKSGLPSDRFSAERTGGSVSTLTIQRTQQEDSAVYLCASSLSAAGGPADTQYFGPGTRLTVL.

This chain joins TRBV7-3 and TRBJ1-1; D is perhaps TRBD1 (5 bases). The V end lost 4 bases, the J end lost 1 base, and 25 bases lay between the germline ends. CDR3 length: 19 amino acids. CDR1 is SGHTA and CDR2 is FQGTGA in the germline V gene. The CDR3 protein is CASSSGVRGKGIENTEAFF. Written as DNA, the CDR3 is TGTGCCAGCAGCTCCGGGGTGCGGGGGAAGGGGATTGAGAACACTGAAGCTTTCTTT.

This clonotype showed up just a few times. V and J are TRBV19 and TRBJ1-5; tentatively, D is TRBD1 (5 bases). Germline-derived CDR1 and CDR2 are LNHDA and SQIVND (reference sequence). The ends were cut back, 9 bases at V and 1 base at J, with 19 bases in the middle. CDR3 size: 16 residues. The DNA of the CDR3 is TGTGCCAGCCTGGGAGGGGTATGGGAAAGCAATCAGCCCCAGCATTTT. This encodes CASLGGVWESNQPQHF. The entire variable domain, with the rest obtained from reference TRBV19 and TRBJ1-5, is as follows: DGGITQSPKYLFRKEGQNVTLSCEQNLNHDAMYWYRQDPGQGLRLIYYSQIVNDFQKGDIAEGYSVSREKKESFPLTVTSAQKNPTAFYLCASLGGVWESNQPQHFGDGTRLSIL.

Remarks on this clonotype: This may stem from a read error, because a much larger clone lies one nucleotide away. As DNA, the CDR3 is TGCAGTGCTACCTTGCAAGAGACCCAGTACTTC. Translation gives CSATLQETQYF. This chain uses TRBV20-1 with TRBJ2-5; D call uncertain. Per germline, CDR1 DFQATT and CDR2 SNEGSKA (reference sequence). The CDR3 spans 11 residues. V was trimmed by 4 bases and J by 2 bases, leaving 5 bases between them.

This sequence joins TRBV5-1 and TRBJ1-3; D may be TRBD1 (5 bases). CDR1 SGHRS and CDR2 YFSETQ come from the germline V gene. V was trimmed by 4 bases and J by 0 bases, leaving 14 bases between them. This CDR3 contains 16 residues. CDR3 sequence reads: CASSPAPGRSGNTIYF. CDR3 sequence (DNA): TGCGCCAGCAGCCCGGCCCCAGGGCGCTCTGGAAACACCATATATTTT. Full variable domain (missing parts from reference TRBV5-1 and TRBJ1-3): KAGVTQTPRYLIKTRGQQVTLSCSPISGHRSVSWYQQTPGQGLQFLFEYFSETQRNKGNFPGRFSGRQFSNSRSEMNVSTLELGDSALYLCASSPAPGRSGNTIYFGEGSWLTVV.

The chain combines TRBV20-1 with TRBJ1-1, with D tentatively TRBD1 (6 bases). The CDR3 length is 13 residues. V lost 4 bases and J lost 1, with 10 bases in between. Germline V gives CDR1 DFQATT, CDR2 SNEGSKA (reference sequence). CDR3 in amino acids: CSAKDSPNTEAFF. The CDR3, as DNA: TGCAGTGCTAAGGACAGCCCGAACACTGAAGCTTTCTTT.

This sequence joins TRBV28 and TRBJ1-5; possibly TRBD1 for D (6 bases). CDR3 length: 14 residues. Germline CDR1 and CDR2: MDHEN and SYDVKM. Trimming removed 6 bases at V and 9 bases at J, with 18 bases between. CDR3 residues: CASSPSGGLPPQHF. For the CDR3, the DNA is TGTGCCAGCAGCCCCAGCGGGGGCCTTCCGCCCCAGCATTTT.

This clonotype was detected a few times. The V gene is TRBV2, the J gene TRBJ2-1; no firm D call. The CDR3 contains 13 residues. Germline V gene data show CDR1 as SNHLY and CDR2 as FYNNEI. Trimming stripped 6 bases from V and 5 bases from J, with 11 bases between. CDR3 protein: CASRPMNHNEQFF. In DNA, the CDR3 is TGTGCCAGCAGGCCGATGAACCACAATGAGCAGTTCTTC.